The entry below describes one T cell receptor beta chain. This specimen comes from a study of cytomegalovirus exposure and HLA in healthy donors. The PCR was carried out with 60 Vbeta primers and 13 Jbeta primers. Assay: immunoSEQ multiplex PCR; the TCRdb copy retains only in-frame clones and omits some. This sample yields about 200,000 clones, of which less than 85% are seen a single time; more than 1.5% belongs to the top ten. The length of the CDR3 is 14 residues. The trim removed 3 bases at V and 7 bases at J, leaving 4 bases unmatched. Germline V gives CDR1 LGHNA, CDR2 YSLEER. The chain uses TRBV4-3 and TRBJ2-1, with 9 bases identical to TRBD2. Sequenced material: PBMCs. This sequence originates from a girl between 5 and 17 years old in good health and CMV-seropositive. CDR3: CASSQGLADNEQFF. CDR3 DNA: TGCGCCAGCAGCCAGGGACTAGCAGATAATGAGCAGTTCTTC.